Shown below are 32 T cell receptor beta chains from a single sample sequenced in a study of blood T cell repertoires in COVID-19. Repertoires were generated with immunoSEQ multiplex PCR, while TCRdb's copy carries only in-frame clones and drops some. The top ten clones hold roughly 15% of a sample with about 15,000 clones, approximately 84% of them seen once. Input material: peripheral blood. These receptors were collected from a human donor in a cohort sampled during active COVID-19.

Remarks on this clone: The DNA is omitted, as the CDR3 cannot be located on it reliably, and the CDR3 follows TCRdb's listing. CDR3 sequence reads: CASSNRDRVVGGGSYEQYF. The chain is built from TRBV21-1 and TRBJ2-7; the DNA was not compared with TRBD1, the D call given in the table. TRBV21-1 is reported as a pseudogene. The CDR3 length equals 19 residues, ends included.

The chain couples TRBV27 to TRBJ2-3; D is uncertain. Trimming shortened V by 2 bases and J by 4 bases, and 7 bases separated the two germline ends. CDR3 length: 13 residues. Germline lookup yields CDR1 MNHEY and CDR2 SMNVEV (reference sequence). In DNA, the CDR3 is TGTGCCAGCAGTTTACTAGGCGCAGATACGCAGTATTTT. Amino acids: CASSLLGADTQYF.

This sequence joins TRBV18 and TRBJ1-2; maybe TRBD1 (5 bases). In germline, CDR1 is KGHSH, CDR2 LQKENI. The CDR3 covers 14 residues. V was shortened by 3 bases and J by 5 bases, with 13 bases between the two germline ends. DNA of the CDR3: TGTGCCAGCTCACCTACCTTAGACAGTTATGGCTACACCTTC. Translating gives CASSPTLDSYGYTF.

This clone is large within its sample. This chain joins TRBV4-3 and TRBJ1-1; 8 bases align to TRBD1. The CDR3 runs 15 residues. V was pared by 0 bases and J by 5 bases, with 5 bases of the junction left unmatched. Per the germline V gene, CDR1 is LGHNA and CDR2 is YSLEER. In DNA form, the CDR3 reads TGCGCCAGCAGCCAAGATACCGGGACAGGTACTGAAGCTTTCTTT. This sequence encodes CASSQDTGTGTEAFF.

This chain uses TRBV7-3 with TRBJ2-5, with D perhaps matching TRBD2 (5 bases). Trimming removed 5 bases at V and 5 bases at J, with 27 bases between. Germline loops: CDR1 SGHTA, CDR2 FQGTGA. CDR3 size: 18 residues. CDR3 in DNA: TGTGCCAGCAGCCGCCAAGGTGGTGGCGGGTATGAGGCGGAGACCCAGTACTTC. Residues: CASSRQGGGGYEAETQYF.

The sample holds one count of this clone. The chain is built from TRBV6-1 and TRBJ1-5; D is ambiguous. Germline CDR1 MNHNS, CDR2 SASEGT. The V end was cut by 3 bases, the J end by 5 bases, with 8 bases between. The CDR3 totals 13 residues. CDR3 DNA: TGTGCCAGCAGTGACGGTAACTATCAGCCCCAGCATTTT. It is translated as CASSDGNYQPQHF.

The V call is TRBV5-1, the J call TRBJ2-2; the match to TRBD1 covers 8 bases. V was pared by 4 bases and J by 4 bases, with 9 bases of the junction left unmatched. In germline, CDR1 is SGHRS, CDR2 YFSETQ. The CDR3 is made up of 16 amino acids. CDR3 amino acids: CASSLRQGIGTGELFF. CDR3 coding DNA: TGCGCCAGCAGCCTTCGACAGGGGATTGGCACCGGGGAGCTGTTTTTT.

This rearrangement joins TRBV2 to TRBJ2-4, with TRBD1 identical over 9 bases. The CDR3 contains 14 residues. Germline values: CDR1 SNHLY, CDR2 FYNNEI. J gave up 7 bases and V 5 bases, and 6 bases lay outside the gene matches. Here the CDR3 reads CASSPGTGSNIQYF. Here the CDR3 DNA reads TGTGCCAGCAGTCCCGGGACAGGGAGTAACATTCAGTACTTC.

The CDR3 reads CASSPEDQTGPNQPQHF. The CDR3 DNA reads TGCGCCAGCAGCCCTGAGGACCAGACAGGTCCCAATCAGCCCCAGCATTTT. The chain employs TRBV4-3 and TRBJ1-5; tentative D call: TRBD1 (6 bases). The CDR3 extends over 17 amino acids. The V and J ends lost 4 bases and 3 bases respectively, with 19 bases between them. Germline lookup yields CDR1 LGHNA and CDR2 YSLEER.

The CDR3 protein is CASSGGQGAGYGYTF. CDR3 coding DNA: TGTGCCAGCAGCGGTGGACAGGGGGCCGGCTATGGCTACACCTTC. The genes are TRBV9 and TRBJ1-2, with 11 bases that match TRBD1. V lost 3 bases, J lost 4 bases, and 5 bases stayed unmatched. Germline CDR1 SGDLS, CDR2 YYNGEE. The CDR3 is 15 amino acids.

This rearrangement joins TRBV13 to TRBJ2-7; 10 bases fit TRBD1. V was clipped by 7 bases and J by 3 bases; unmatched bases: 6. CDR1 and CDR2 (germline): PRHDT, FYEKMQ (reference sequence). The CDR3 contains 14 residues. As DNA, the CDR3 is TGTGCCAGCAAGCCGGGACAGGGGAACTACGAGCAGTACTTC. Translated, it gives CASKPGQGNYEQYF.

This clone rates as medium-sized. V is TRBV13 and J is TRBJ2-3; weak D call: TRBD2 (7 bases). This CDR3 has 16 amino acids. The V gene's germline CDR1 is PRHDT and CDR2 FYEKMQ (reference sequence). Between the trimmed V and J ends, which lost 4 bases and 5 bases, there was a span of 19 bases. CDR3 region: CASSSTGHREVDTQYF. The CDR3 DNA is TGTGCCAGCAGCTCAACGGGACACCGGGAGGTAGATACGCAGTATTTT.

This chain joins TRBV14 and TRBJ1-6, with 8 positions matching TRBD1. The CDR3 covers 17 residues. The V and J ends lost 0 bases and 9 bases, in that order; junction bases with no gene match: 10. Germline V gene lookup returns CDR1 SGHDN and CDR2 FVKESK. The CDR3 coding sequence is TGTGCCAGCAGCCAAGAGGCAGGGGGCGTATTCCTTTCACCCCTCCACTTT. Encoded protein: CASSQEAGGVFLSPLHF.

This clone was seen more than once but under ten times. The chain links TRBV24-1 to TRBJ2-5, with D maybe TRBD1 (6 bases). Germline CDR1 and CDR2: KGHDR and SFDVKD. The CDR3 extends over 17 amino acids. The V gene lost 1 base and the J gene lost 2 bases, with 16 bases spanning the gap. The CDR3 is CATSDFRDNIRQETQYF. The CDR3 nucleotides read TGTGCCACCAGTGATTTCCGGGACAACATCCGTCAAGAGACCCAGTACTTC.

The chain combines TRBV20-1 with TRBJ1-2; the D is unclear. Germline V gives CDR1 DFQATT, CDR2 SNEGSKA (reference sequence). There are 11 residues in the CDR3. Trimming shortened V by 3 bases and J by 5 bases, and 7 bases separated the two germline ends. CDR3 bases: TGCAGTGCTAGGGGCCCATATGGCTACACCTTC. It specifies CSARGPYGYTF.

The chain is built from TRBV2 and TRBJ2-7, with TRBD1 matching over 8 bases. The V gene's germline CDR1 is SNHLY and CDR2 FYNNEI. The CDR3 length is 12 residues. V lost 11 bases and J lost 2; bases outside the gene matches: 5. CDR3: CAQGGQAYEQYF. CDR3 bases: TGTGCCCAAGGGGGACAGGCCTACGAGCAGTACTTC.

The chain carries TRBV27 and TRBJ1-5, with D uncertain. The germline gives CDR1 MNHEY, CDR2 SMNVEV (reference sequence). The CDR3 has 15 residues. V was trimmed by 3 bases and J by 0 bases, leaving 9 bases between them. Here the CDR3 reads CASSFSLNSNQPQHF. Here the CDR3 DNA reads TGTGCCAGCAGTTTTTCTCTAAATAGCAATCAGCCCCAGCATTTT.

Written as DNA, the CDR3 is TGTGCCACCAGCAACCCCAGACAGGGGGCTTACGAGCAGTACTTC. Translating gives CATSNPRQGAYEQYF. V and J are TRBV15 and TRBJ2-7, with 10 positions matching TRBD1. Per the germline V gene, CDR1 is LNHNV and CDR2 is YYDKDF (reference sequence). J lost 4 bases, V lost 4 bases, and 7 bases had no gene match. The CDR3 consists of 15 residues. Based on the CDR3 plus reference TRBV15 and TRBJ2-7, the full variable domain is DAMVIQNPRYQVTQFGKPVTLSCSQTLNHNVMYWYQQKSSQAPKLLFHYYDKDFNNEADTPDNFQSRRPNTSFCFLDIRSPGLGDTAMYLCATSNPRQGAYEQYFGPGTRLTVT.

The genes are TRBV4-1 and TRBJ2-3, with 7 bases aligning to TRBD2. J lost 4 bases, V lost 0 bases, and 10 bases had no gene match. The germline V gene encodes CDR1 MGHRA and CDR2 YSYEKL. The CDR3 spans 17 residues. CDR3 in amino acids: CASSQDWEGVGADTQYF. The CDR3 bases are TGCGCCAGCAGCCAAGACTGGGAGGGCGTCGGCGCAGATACGCAGTATTTT.

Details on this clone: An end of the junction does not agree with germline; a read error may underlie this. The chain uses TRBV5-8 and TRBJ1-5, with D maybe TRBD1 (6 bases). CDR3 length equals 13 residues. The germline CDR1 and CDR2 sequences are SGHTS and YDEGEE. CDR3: CVSSVTGNQPQHF. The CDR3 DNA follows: TGTGTCAGCAGCGTCACAGGGAATCAGCCCCAGCATTTT.

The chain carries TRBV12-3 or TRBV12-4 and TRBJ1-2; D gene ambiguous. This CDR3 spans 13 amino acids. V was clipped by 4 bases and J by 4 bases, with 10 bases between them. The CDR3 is CASSSLPGYGYTF. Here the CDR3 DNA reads TGTGCCAGCAGTTCTCTCCCCGGCTATGGCTACACCTTC.

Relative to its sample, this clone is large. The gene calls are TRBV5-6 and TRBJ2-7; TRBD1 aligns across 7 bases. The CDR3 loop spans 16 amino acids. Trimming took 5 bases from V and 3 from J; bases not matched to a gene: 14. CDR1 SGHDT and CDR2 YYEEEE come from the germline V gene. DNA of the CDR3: TGTGCCAGCAGGCTAACCGGGACAGACGAGATCTACGAGCAGTACTTC. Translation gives CASRLTGTDEIYEQYF.

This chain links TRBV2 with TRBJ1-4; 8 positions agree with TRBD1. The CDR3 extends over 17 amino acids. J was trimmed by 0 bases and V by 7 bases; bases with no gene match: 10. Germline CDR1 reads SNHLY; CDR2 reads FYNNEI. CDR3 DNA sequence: TGTGCCAGCAATCTACAGGGGGTGGGAGCAACTAATGAAAAACTGTTTTTT. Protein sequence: CASNLQGVGATNEKLFF.

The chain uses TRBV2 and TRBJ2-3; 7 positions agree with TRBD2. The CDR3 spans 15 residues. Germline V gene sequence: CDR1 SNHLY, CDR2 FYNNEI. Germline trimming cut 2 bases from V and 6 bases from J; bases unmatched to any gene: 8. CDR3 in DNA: TGTGCCAGCAGTGAAACCGGGGAGCGGGATGATACGCAGTATTTT. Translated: CASSETGERDDTQYF.

The DNA for the CDR3 is TGTGCCAGCAGCTTAGGGGGACCGACAGGAGACTATGGCTACACCTTC. It specifies CASSLGGPTGDYGYTF. The chain couples TRBV11-1 to TRBJ1-2, with D possibly matching TRBD1 (6 bases). V was pared by 1 base and J by 3 bases, with 15 bases between. Per germline, CDR1 SGHAT and CDR2 FQDESV (reference sequence). The CDR3 totals 16 residues.

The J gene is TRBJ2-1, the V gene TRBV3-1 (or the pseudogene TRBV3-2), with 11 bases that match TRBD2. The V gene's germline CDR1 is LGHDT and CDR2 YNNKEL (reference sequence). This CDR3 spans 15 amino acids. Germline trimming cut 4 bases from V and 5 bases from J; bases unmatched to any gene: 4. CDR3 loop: CASSRLAGFNNEQFF. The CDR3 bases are TGTGCCAGCAGCCGACTAGCGGGATTTAACAATGAGCAGTTCTTC.

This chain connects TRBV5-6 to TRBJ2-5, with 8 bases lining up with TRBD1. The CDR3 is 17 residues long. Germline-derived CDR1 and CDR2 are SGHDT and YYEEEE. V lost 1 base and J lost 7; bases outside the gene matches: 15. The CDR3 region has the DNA TGTGCCAGCAGCTTGTCTTCCGGGACAGGCTACCTTGCGACCCAGTACTTC. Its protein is CASSLSSGTGYLATQYF. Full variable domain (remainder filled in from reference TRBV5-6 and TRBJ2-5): DAGVTQSPTHLIKTRGQQVTLRCSPKSGHDTVSWYQQALGQGPQFIFQYYEEEERQRGNFPDRFSGHQFPNYSSELNVNALLLGDSALYLCASSLSSGTGYLATQYFGPGTRLLVL.

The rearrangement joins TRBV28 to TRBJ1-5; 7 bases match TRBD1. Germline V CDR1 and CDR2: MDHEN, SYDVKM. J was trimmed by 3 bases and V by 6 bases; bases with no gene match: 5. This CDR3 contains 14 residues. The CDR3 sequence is CASRRGQLNQPQHF. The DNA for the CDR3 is TGTGCCAGCAGACGGGGACAGCTCAATCAGCCCCAGCATTTT.

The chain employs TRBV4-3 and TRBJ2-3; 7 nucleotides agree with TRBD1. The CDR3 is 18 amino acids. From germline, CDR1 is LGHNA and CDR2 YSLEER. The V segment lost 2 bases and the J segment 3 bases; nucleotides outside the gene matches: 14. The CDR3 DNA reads TGCGCCAGCAGCCAAACCTTGACAGGGAATAGTTTGACAGATACGCAGTATTTT. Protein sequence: CASSQTLTGNSLTDTQYF.

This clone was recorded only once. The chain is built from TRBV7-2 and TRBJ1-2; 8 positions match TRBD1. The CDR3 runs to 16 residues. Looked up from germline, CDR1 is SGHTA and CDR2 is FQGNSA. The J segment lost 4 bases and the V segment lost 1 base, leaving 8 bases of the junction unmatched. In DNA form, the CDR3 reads TGTGCCAGCAGCTTAGGTTCAGACAGGGGCGCCTATGGCTACACCTTC. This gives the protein CASSLGSDRGAYGYTF.

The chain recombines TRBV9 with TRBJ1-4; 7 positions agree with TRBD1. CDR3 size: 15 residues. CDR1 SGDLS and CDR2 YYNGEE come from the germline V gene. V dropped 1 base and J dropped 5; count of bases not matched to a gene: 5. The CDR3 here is CASSVTQGKNEKLFF. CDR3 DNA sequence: TGTGCCAGCAGCGTAACACAGGGGAAAAATGAAAAACTGTTTTTT.

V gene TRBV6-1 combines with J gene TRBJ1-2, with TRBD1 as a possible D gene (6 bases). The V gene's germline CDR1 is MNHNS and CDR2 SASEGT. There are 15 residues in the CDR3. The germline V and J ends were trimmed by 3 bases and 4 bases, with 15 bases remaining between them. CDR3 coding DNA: TGTGCCAGCAGTGAGAGCCTGGGGGGGCGCTATGGCTACACCTTC. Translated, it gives CASSESLGGRYGYTF.